In its sample, the clone carrying this TCR beta chain was seen a few times. Using a J-beta primer mix together with a sample-barcoded 5' primer, a second PCR was run for roughly 6 to 11 cycles. TCRdb re-called the 5' RACE reads through MiXCR, storing one row per CDR3 protein. The sample lists around 940,000 distinct CDR3 sequences, roughly half occurring once. CDR3 length: 13 residues. The V end was cut by 1 base, the J end by 4 bases, with 8 bases between. The germline gives CDR1 SGDLS, CDR2 YYNGEE. The data stem from a study of blood T cells in healthy people across ages. About the research overall: With template switching, about one barcoded beta molecule was captured per two T cells.

Sequenced material: blood. This TCR was recovered from a woman aged 55-75 years in good health. V and J are TRBV9 and TRBJ2-5, with D hard to call. The CDR3: CASSVYRRETQYF. The DNA of the CDR3 is TGTGCCAGCAGCGTATACCGGAGAGAGACCCAGTACTTC.